This TCR beta chain was sequenced for a study of T cell responses to AZD1222 COVID-19 vaccine (dated by TCRdb to the early 2020s). In terms of the full investigation: AZD1222 recipients whose second dose came at about 4 weeks and those whose second dose came at about 12 weeks were combined into one group, since spike-specific TCR depth and breadth did not differ between the two schedules. A total of approximately 250 trial participants underwent TCR sequencing, of whom 207 had received two doses of AZD1222 and about 25 had received two doses of the MenACWY control vaccine. Trial participants were enrolled into age subgroups of 18-55, 56-69 and 70-plus years, which contained approximately 150, 30 and 60 TCR-sequenced participants, respectively.

The CDR3 regions of human TCRbeta chains were subjected to immunosequencing. In the original analysis: TCRs in the repertoires were matched against a reference library of SARS-CoV-2-specific TCRs that had been generated with the MIRA antigen-specificity platform. Breadth meant the fraction of unique TCRs that were SARS-CoV-2-associated, whereas depth meant the fraction of total T cells that were SARS-CoV-2-associated. Using the MIRA data, each spike-specific TCR was assigned both to the spike region to which the TCR was reactive and to a CD4 or CD8 class. Log10-transformed breadth and depth values were compared by one-way ANOVA with Sidak's multiple comparisons tests. TCRdb stores this immuneACCESS table with in-frame sequences only. Part of the clones is absent; in the studies checked, under half of the shortfall reflects unresolved V genes, and no reason is known for the rest. Clone size and V and J calls were adopted from that table, with D and trimming inferred from the DNA. A total of fewer than 150,000 clones appear in this sample, about 80% of them only once. Jointly, the top ten make up over 3.5% of the sample.

The meaning of the sample's time point label: baseline before first vaccination. Samples from vaccinated people were obtained from the UK trials COV001 and COV002, which included a single-blind randomized controlled phase 2/3 trial of AZD1222 (ChAdOx1 nCoV-19) in healthy adults. Trial participant PBMC samples were collected at day 0 and day 28 after the second dose for TCRbeta chain sequencing. With respect to this clone: No cognate antigen has been identified for it. No much larger clonotype is one base removed from it; base qualities were not supplied.

The CDR3 runs 16 residues from the cysteine to the phenylalanine. Here the CDR3 DNA is all that survives: 48 bases in frame from base 1. The germline ends are 20 bases apart after V is trimmed by 0 bases and J by 8 bases. CDR1 SGDLS and CDR2 YYNGEE are derived from the germline V gene. Broader findings and caveats from the paper: Vaccine-associated CD4 TCRs spanned the whole spike protein, with dominant responses in regions 160-218 and 743-854. Spike-specific TCR breadth and depth rose significantly after two AZD1222 doses compared with day 0 and with MenACWY recipients. Because no day 14 peak-response samples were available, repertoires were characterized only after the peak T cell response. Conclusions about previously exposed vaccinees were limited because only a handful of AZD1222 recipients were SARS-CoV-2 seropositive at baseline. Participants were mostly white British, with more females than males. The authors suggested clonal diversity may have been underestimated. Epitopes outside the regions mutated in the B.1.351 and B.1.1.7 variants were reportedly recognized by nearly half of the unique spike-specific TCRs. In the small 56-69-year group, the increase in depth fell short of significance, most likely because of low power.

The chain was built from TRBV9 and TRBJ1-2; TRBD1 might be the D gene, on 6 matching bases. The clonotype originates from an adult in good health. The sequences come from peripheral blood, collected on day 0 of AZD1222 vaccination. The base sequence is TGTGCCAGCAGCGTAGCGGAACAGGGAACCCCGGAGGGCTACACCTTC. Its translation is CASSVAEQGTPEGYTF.